This TCR beta chain emerged from a study of cytomegalovirus exposure and HLA in healthy donors. Broader study findings: Researchers counted approximately 160 TCR beta chains as cytomegalovirus-associated. Later analysis identified a missense DCLRE1C variant that was linked to TCR beta V- and J-gene trimming.

Primers included in the PCR were 60 Vbeta and 13 Jbeta primers. In the original workflow: Roughly 11 million of the about 80 million unique TCR beta chains counted in a later analysis were shared. Some clones are missing from TCRdb's copy, which holds only in-frame ones; the method was immunoSEQ multiplex PCR. The V and J calls and the clone size are those of that table, but D and trimming were determined from the DNA. The sample includes around 150,000 clones, 60% to 80% of them seen just once. The sample holds a few counts of this clone. Its antigen is unknown. This CDR3 comprises 14 residues. The V and J ends lost 6 bases and 2 bases, in that order; junction bases with no gene match: 7. Germline values: CDR1 MDHEN, CDR2 SYDVKM.

The chain carries TRBV28 and TRBJ2-7; TRBD1 aligns across 7 bases. This TCR derives from a male donor in good health and CMV-seronegative. Material for sequencing was PBMCs. The CDR3 DNA sequence: TGTGCCAGCAGCCCCGGGGACAGCACCTACGAGCAGTACTTC. Amino acids: CASSPGDSTYEQYF.